The entry below describes one T cell receptor beta chain. The target antigen is unknown. The data derive from a study of T cell repertoires and HLA-DP antigens. Overall study: CD4+ T cells were cocultured with HeLa cells expressing HLA-DP.

For pre-culture CD4+ samples, the target was 200,000 to 250,000 T cell genomes. Assay: immunoSEQ multiplex PCR; the TCRdb copy retains only in-frame clones and omits some. Seen here are about 73,000 clones, around 77% observed once, and the top ten hold 1.6%. Overall study findings and caveats: The CD4+ repertoire was not split into naive and memory. Sorted CD137+ cells had clonality roughly 0.4 against both alloantigens, versus roughly 0.04 pre-culture.

The ends were cut back, 4 bases at V and 10 bases at J, with 14 bases in the middle. The CDR3 totals 13 residues. Germline values: CDR1 SGHTA, CDR2 FQGTGA. This chain connects TRBV7-3 to TRBJ2-1, with D perhaps TRBD1 or TRBD2 (6 bases each). The sequencing sample was made of CD4+ T cells from PBMCs. The source is a man aged 60-69 years in good health and CMV-seronegative. The CDR3 bases are TGTGCCAGCAGCTCCCGAGGGGGGCAGGAGCAGTTCTTC. This encodes CASSSRGGQEQFF.